A selection of T cell receptor beta chains follows, all from one sample in a study of cytomegalovirus exposure and HLA in healthy donors. The protocol was immunoSEQ multiplex PCR, while the TCRdb copy is restricted to in-frame clones and leaves out a portion. The sample shows some 150,000 clones, over 60% of them seen only once. Material: PBMCs. Every receptor here comes from a woman aged 50 to 60 in good health and CMV-seronegative. Each CDR3 is given with its conserved first and last residue. The order of the fields is J gene, D gene, V gene, CDR3 protein. D genes are given only for firm matches.

>TRBJ2-5|NA|TRBV7-9
CASSPVDRETQYF
>TRBJ2-1|NA|TRBV11-3
CASSLEYRSNEQFF
>TRBJ2-3|NA|TRBV7-6
CASSPVVGSSTDTQYF
>TRBJ1-2|NA|TRBV7-9
CASSFGEGNYGYTF
>TRBJ2-6|NA|TRBV19
CASTTTGRSGANVLTF
>TRBJ1-1|NA|TRBV5-1
CASSLSLSGRAEAFF
>TRBJ2-2|NA|TRBV7-3
CASSLYFGSENTGELFF
>TRBJ2-1|NA|TRBV11-2
CASSLFQGSYNEQFF
>TRBJ2-5|TRBD2|TRBV19
CASSRGGAGETQYF
>TRBJ1-1|TRBD1|TRBV5-1
CASKITGGRENTEAFF
>TRBJ1-6|TRBD1|TRBV5-1
CASTTGEYNSPLHF
>TRBJ1-4|NA|TRBV6-4
CASSDNSFATNEKLFF
>TRBJ1-1|TRBD1|TRBV6-5
CASSSWTGGTEAFF
>TRBJ2-7|NA|TRBV5-8
CASSLVITQVF
>TRBJ1-4|NA|TRBV7-9
CASSLYRVNYEKLFF
>TRBJ2-3|TRBD1|TRBV29-1
CSVFPGTGTDTQYF
>TRBJ1-2|NA|TRBV6-5
CASSYSTGKGGYTF
>TRBJ2-3|TRBD1|TRBV5-1
CASSSGGWETDTQYF
>TRBJ2-4|TRBD1|TRBV18
CASSDPGQENIQYF
>TRBJ2-1|TRBD1|TRBV18
CASSPNRDSYNEQFF
>TRBJ2-7|TRBD1|TRBV5-6
CASSRIPMGQDSYEQYF
>TRBJ2-7|TRBD2|TRBV5-6
CASRLRTSGSYEQYF
>TRBJ1-1|TRBD1|TRBV19
CASSGVGTGLRTEAFF
>TRBJ1-1|NA|TRBV7-2
CASSLWLETEAFF
>TRBJ1-3|TRBD1|TRBV7-2
CASSLRAQSTGGGGNTIYF
>TRBJ2-1|TRBD2|TRBV6-5
CASSFSGGRGNEQFF
>TRBJ2-7|TRBD1|TRBV28
CASSDPPGQGSSYEQYF
>TRBJ1-6|TRBD1|TRBV11-2
CASSSNRQGYFSPLHF
>TRBJ2-5|NA|TRBV4-3
CASSQDRKTAGHQETQYF
>TRBJ1-2|TRBD1|TRBV6-6
CASLDRGSGNYGYTF
>TRBJ2-1|TRBD2|TRBV11-1
CASSLTSGSYNEQFF
>TRBJ2-3|NA|TRBV27
CASSLSGRLSTDTQYF
>TRBJ1-4|TRBD1|TRBV25-1
CASSQGGMSLFF
>TRBJ2-5|TRBD2|TRBV11-2
CASTERGGLETQYF
>TRBJ2-7|TRBD1|TRBV6-6
CASSRPPGPRGPDF
>TRBJ1-1|NA|TRBV5-6
CASSLRTQNTEAFF
>TRBJ2-1|NA|TRBV9
CASSVEGGWASGNNEQFF
>TRBJ1-4|TRBD1|TRBV14
CASSPRQGSLNEKLFF
>TRBJ2-2|NA|TRBV9
CASSAGGDTGELFF
>TRBJ2-2|TRBD2|TRBV4-3
CASSPRGAGNTGELFF
>TRBJ1-1|TRBD1|TRBV6-5
CASTLGQGYTEAFF
>TRBJ2-5|TRBD1|TRBV5-1
CASSHGTGVQETQYF
>TRBJ2-7|TRBD1|TRBV6-5
CASSISQGTYEQYF
>TRBJ1-2|TRBD1|TRBV4-2
CASSPRDREYGYTF
>TRBJ1-1|TRBD1|TRBV7-6
CASSSGTALWTEAFF
>TRBJ2-5|NA|TRBV18
CASSPPASQETQYF
>TRBJ1-5|TRBD1|TRBV27
CASSLEGASGQPQHF
>TRBJ2-2|TRBD2|TRBV5-1
CASTRSTGGTGELFF
>TRBJ2-7|NA|TRBV6-5
CASSVADEQYF